A single sample is the source of the 32 T cell receptor beta chains below, sequenced in a study of blood T cells in healthy people across ages. Together with a sample-barcoded 5' primer, a J-beta primer mix was included in a second PCR lasting roughly 6 to 12 cycles. TCRdb re-called the 5' RACE reads with MiXCR, one entry per CDR3 protein. The data contain 1.4 million to 1.5 million distinct CDR3 sequences, approximately 40% of them singletons. The sample taken for sequencing was blood. The receptor source for this set is a woman between 18 and 30 years old in good health.

The rearrangement uses TRBV20-1 and TRBJ1-4; 10 bases map to TRBD1. CDR1 and CDR2 from the germline V gene are DFQATT and SNEGSKA (reference sequence). The length of the CDR3 is 14 residues. Germline trimming cut 4 bases from V and 4 bases from J; bases unmatched to any gene: 3. CDR3 nucleotides: TGCAGTGCTACCGGGACAGGGGATAATGAAAAACTGTTTTTT. It codes for CSATGTGDNEKLFF.

Only a few counts were recorded for this clonotype. V and J are TRBV10-3 and TRBJ2-3; D may be TRBD1 or TRBD2 (5 bases each). V lost 8 bases and J lost 6, with 18 bases in between. The CDR3 loop spans 14 amino acids. From germline, CDR1 is ENHRY and CDR2 SYGVKD. The CDR3 coding sequence is TGTGCCATCTCCCGAGGGGTAGAAGGGGATACGCAGTATTTT. Encoded protein: CAISRGVEGDTQYF.

This chain uses TRBV20-1 with TRBJ2-1; 7 bases align to TRBD1. V was pared by 3 bases and J by 2 bases, with 7 bases of the junction left unmatched. Germline V gene lookup returns CDR1 DFQATT and CDR2 SNEGSKA (reference sequence). The CDR3 extends over 15 amino acids. CDR3 nucleotides: TGCAGTGCTAGTCCTCGGGACAGACCCTACAATGAGCAGTTCTTC. Amino acid sequence: CSASPRDRPYNEQFF.

Ten or more counts support this clonotype. This rearrangement joins TRBV11-2 to TRBJ2-5, with D uncertain. Germline CDR1 and CDR2: SGHAT and FQNNGV. This CDR3 contains 14 residues. V lost 5 bases, J lost 3 bases, and 13 bases lay in between. CDR3 region: CASSPPMWEETQYF. CDR3 coding DNA: TGTGCCAGCAGCCCCCCAATGTGGGAAGAGACCCAGTACTTC.

The rearrangement uses TRBV2 and TRBJ2-1; 12 nucleotides align to TRBD2. The junction had 11 bases not matched to a gene; V was cut back by 7 bases and J by 13 bases. The CDR3 has 14 amino acids. Germline CDR1 reads SNHLY; CDR2 reads FYNNEI. The CDR3 region has the DNA TGTGCCAGCATCCTACTAGCGGGAGGAGAGACCCAGTTCTTC. Protein product: CASILLAGGETQFF.

Only a few counts were recorded for this clonotype. The CDR3 loop reads CASSVSGGESYNEQFF. The CDR3 DNA follows: TGTGCCAGCAGCGTTAGCGGGGGGGAGTCCTACAATGAGCAGTTCTTC. This sequence joins TRBV7-3 and TRBJ2-1, with 11 positions matching TRBD2. Germline CDR1 SGHTA, CDR2 FQGTGA. Trimming at V came to 5 bases and at J to 1 base, leaving 4 bases not matched to a gene. The CDR3 consists of 16 residues.

In its sample, this clonotype was seen a few times. J is TRBJ2-3 and V is TRBV7-3; 11 bases are a match to TRBD2. Germline CDR1 is SGHTA and CDR2 is FQGTGA. CDR3 length: 16 amino acids. The trim removed 5 bases at V and 2 bases at J, leaving 6 bases unmatched. CDR3 DNA sequence: TGTGCCAGCAGCGAAGGTAGCGGGGGGGCCACAGATACGCAGTATTTT. It encodes CASSEGSGGATDTQYF.

J is TRBJ1-4 and V is TRBV11-2; no definite D call. Trimming removed 3 bases from V and 3 bases from J, with 14 bases in between. The CDR3 extends over 16 amino acids. CDR1 and CDR2 from the germline V gene are SGHAT and FQNNGV. CDR3: CASSFQHGGPNEKLFF. The CDR3 DNA sequence: TGTGCCAGCAGCTTCCAGCACGGCGGGCCTAATGAAAAACTGTTTTTT.

The chain is built from TRBV6-5 and TRBJ2-7, with D possibly called TRBD1 or TRBD2 (5 bases each). The germline V and J ends were trimmed by 6 bases and 2 bases, with 17 bases remaining between them. The length of the CDR3 is 15 residues. Germline CDR1 MNHEY, CDR2 SVGAGI. CDR3 sequence (DNA): TGTGCCAGCAGATTAGAGTGGGGGAAAACCTACGAGCAGTACTTC. Protein product: CASRLEWGKTYEQYF.

The rearrangement joins TRBV12-3 or TRBV12-4 to TRBJ2-5; perhaps TRBD2 as D (5 bases). Gene TRBJ2-7 matches the end of the DNA better, so the J call may be wrong. The CDR3 has 16 amino acids. The DNA of the CDR3 is TGTGCCAGCAGTTTAGCCCTCGGGGTGGGCGGATACGAGCAGTACTTC. Its translation: CASSLALGVGGYEQYF.

This clonotype was found a few times. This chain uses TRBV7-9 with TRBJ2-7; D gene uncertain. Looked up from germline, CDR1 is SEHNR and CDR2 is FQNEAQ (reference sequence). The CDR3 runs 13 residues. Between the trimmed V and J ends, which lost 1 base and 3 bases, there was a span of 7 bases. The CDR3 region has the DNA TGTGCCAGCAGCTTAGATGGCCTCTACGAGCAGTACTTC. It specifies CASSLDGLYEQYF.

This clonotype turned up a few times. The chain combines TRBV7-9 with TRBJ2-5, with a possible D match to TRBD2 (6 bases). The V and J ends lost 5 bases and 5 bases respectively, with 18 bases between them. The CDR3 loop spans 15 amino acids. Germline V gene lookup returns CDR1 SEHNR and CDR2 FQNEAQ (reference sequence). The CDR3 nucleotides are TGTGCCAGCAGCCCCTGGGACTCGACTTCGGAGACCCAGTACTTC. Residues: CASSPWDSTSETQYF.

This rearrangement joins TRBV9 to TRBJ2-1; a weak D match, TRBD2 (5 bases). V lost 3 bases and J 4 bases, leaving 17 bases between the germline ends. This CDR3 comprises 16 residues. Germline-derived CDR1 and CDR2 are SGDLS and YYNGEE. This CDR3 is CASSAAPGSIYNEQFF. DNA for the CDR3: TGTGCCAGCAGCGCAGCTCCGGGATCAATATACAATGAGCAGTTCTTC.

On this clonotype itself: One junction end disagrees with the germline gene, perhaps due to a read error. The V gene is TRBV27, the J gene TRBJ2-2, with TRBD1 matching over 10 bases. CDR1 MNHEY and CDR2 SMNVEV come from the germline V gene (reference sequence). The CDR3 sequence is 15 residues long. The CDR3 is CTSSLRDRGTGELFF. The CDR3 coding sequence is TGTACCAGCAGTTTAAGGGACAGGGGTACCGGGGAGCTGTTTTTT.

Of note for this clonotype: This could be a read error, since a much larger clone is one nucleotide away. The chain couples TRBV12-3 or TRBV12-4 to TRBJ2-1, with 8 positions matching TRBD1. CDR3 length: 12 residues. Trimming took 5 bases from V and 13 from J; bases not matched to a gene: 7. The CDR3 here is CASSGQGETQFF. CDR3 DNA: TGTGCCAGCAGTGGACAGGGAGAGACCCAGTTCTTC.

This chain joins TRBV10-3 and TRBJ1-2; 9 bases match TRBD1. Germline CDR1 and CDR2: ENHRY and SYGVKD. CDR3 length: 15 residues. V was clipped by 7 bases and J by 3 bases; unmatched bases: 9. The CDR3 DNA follows: TGTGCCATCACGGGTGCCACAGGGGGCGACTATGGCTACACCTTC. Amino acid sequence: CAITGATGGDYGYTF.

This clonotype appeared a few times. The chain recombines TRBV5-1 with TRBJ2-3; weak D call: TRBD2 (6 bases). This CDR3 region has 16 residues. V lost 4 bases and J lost 2, with 17 bases in between. Germline V lookup: CDR1 SGHRS, CDR2 YFSETQ. The CDR3 region has the DNA TGCGCCAGCAGCCCGGGTCAGGAGGGGTTCACAGATACGCAGTATTTT. It specifies CASSPGQEGFTDTQYF.

In its sample, this clonotype was seen a few times. The V and J genes are TRBV3-1 and TRBJ2-7, with 9 bases lining up with TRBD2. Germline V gene data show CDR1 as LGHDT and CDR2 as YNNKEL (reference sequence). V shed 4 bases and J 5 bases; nucleotides not matched to a gene: 6. This CDR3 spans 14 amino acids. For the CDR3, the DNA is TGTGCCAGCAGCCTGGGACTAGCTAACCACGAGCAGTACTTC. Translating it yields CASSLGLANHEQYF.

This sequence joins TRBV29-1 and TRBJ2-3, with 10 bases matching TRBD2. The CDR3 runs 14 residues. Germline values: CDR1 SQVTM, CDR2 ANQGSEA. V dropped 4 bases and J dropped 4; count of bases not matched to a gene: 5. The CDR3 loop is CSVGASGSSDTQYF. CDR3 bases: TGCAGCGTTGGGGCTAGCGGGAGTTCAGATACGCAGTATTTT.

This clonotype was observed a few times. The chain combines TRBV6-5 with TRBJ2-1, with D perhaps TRBD1 (5 bases). V dropped 0 bases and J dropped 5 bases, with 14 bases sitting between them. From germline, CDR1 is MNHEY and CDR2 SVGAGI. This CDR3 comprises 16 residues. The CDR3 loop is CASSYSFGAPDNEQFF. The CDR3 region has the DNA TGTGCCAGCAGTTACTCATTTGGGGCTCCCGACAATGAGCAGTTCTTC.

This clonotype was detected a few times. CDR3 sequence reads: CASSSSPSYEQYF. The CDR3 DNA is TGTGCCAGCAGCTCCTCACCGTCCTACGAGCAGTACTTC. The V gene is TRBV9, the J gene TRBJ2-7; no reliable D call. The CDR3 spans 13 residues. Trimming shortened V by 4 bases and J by 1 base, and 9 bases separated the two germline ends. Per germline, CDR1 SGDLS and CDR2 YYNGEE.

The chain has TRBV20-1 and TRBJ2-4, with 10 bases identical to TRBD1. The CDR3 consists of 13 residues. The ends lost 6 bases at V and 7 bases at J; junction bases unmatched: 6. Germline V gene sequence: CDR1 DFQATT, CDR2 SNEGSKA (reference sequence). The chain's CDR3 is CSAHRDRGNIQYF. In nucleotides, the CDR3 is TGCAGTGCGCACCGGGACAGGGGTAACATTCAGTACTTC.

J is TRBJ2-3 and V is TRBV6-1; a possible D gene is TRBD1 (5 bases). The CDR3 is 14 amino acids. Germline V gene data show CDR1 as MNHNS and CDR2 as SASEGT. Trimming removed 4 bases at V and 6 bases at J, with 14 bases between. The CDR3 loop is CASSGAGSGDTQYF. CDR3 sequence (DNA): TGTGCCAGCAGTGGGGCAGGGTCAGGGGATACGCAGTATTTT.

This clonotype was picked up a small number of times. The CDR3 is CASSLPGGGADTQYF. CDR3 DNA: TGCGCCAGCAGCCTACCGGGGGGTGGAGCAGATACGCAGTATTTT. The rearrangement uses TRBV5-1 and TRBJ2-3, with 7 positions matching TRBD2. The junction had 9 bases not matched to a gene; V was cut back by 4 bases and J by 4 bases. The CDR3 runs 15 residues. Germline lookup yields CDR1 SGHRS and CDR2 YFSETQ.

This clonotype has just a few counts. The chain couples TRBV7-2 to TRBJ1-2; D is undetermined. CDR1 is SGHTA, CDR2 FQGNSA, per germline. V lost 2 bases to trimming and J lost 3 bases, with 10 bases between them. This CDR3 has 14 amino acids. The CDR3 DNA reads as TGTGCCAGCAGCTTAATAGAGGCAGACTATGGCTACACCTTC. Its protein product is CASSLIEADYGYTF.

This clonotype is a singleton in its sample. This chain joins TRBV18 and TRBJ2-4; D is undetermined. Per the germline V gene, CDR1 is KGHSH and CDR2 is LQKENI. Trimming stripped 0 bases from V and 2 bases from J, with 5 bases between. The CDR3 runs to 14 residues. The CDR3 loop is CASSPPSTKNIQYF. DNA of the CDR3: TGTGCCAGCTCACCACCGTCCACCAAAAACATTCAGTACTTC.

The rearrangement uses TRBV6-6 and TRBJ2-7; TRBD2 is a possible D gene (5 bases). Germline loops: CDR1 MNHNY, CDR2 SVGAGI (reference sequence). V was trimmed by 4 bases and J by 4 bases, leaving 14 bases between them. The CDR3 runs to 14 residues. CDR3 in DNA: TGTGCCAGCAGTTCGACGACTAACGGGTACGAGCAGTACTTC. Its translation is CASSSTTNGYEQYF.

This chain joins TRBV4-2 and TRBJ2-3; D is uncertain. This CDR3 has 14 amino acids. Trimming cost V 4 bases and J 10 bases, with 18 bases left between them. From germline, CDR1 is LGHNA and CDR2 YNFKEQ. The CDR3 DNA reads TGTGCCAGCAGCCTTGGGCCTTCCACGTCTCCGCAGTATTTT. Residues: CASSLGPSTSPQYF.

This clonotype was recorded a few times. This chain connects TRBV29-1 to TRBJ1-2; D possibly corresponds to TRBD1 (6 bases). The V end was cut by 1 base, the J end by 0 bases, with 9 bases between. The CDR3 has 14 residues. The germline CDR1 and CDR2 sequences are SQVTM and ANQGSEA. The CDR3 region has the DNA TGCAGCGTTGAAGGGACAGATCCTAACTATGGCTACACCTTC. This gives the protein CSVEGTDPNYGYTF. Based on the CDR3 plus reference TRBV29-1 and TRBJ1-2, the full variable domain is SAVISQKPSRDICQRGTSLTIQCQVDSQVTMMFWYRQQPGQSLTLIATANQGSEATYESGFVIDKFPISRPNLTFSTLTVSNMSPEDSSIYLCSVEGTDPNYGYTFGSGTRLTVV.

J is TRBJ1-5 and V is TRBV4-1; 7 bases match TRBD1. The CDR3 length is 17 residues. Germline V lookup: CDR1 MGHRA, CDR2 YSYEKL. The trim removed 4 bases at V and 0 bases at J, leaving 9 bases unmatched. The CDR3 reads CASSPEGQEISNQPQHF. CDR3 nucleotide sequence: TGCGCCAGCAGCCCGGAAGGACAGGAGATTAGCAATCAGCCCCAGCATTTT.

CDR3 region: CSAPQGNAEQYF. The DNA for the CDR3 is TGCAGTGCTCCGCAGGGGAATGCCGAGCAGTACTTC. The chain joins TRBV20-1 to TRBJ2-7, with TRBD1 as a possible D gene (6 bases). V lost 5 bases and J lost 6, with 14 bases in between. The CDR3 is 12 residues long. The germline V gene has CDR1 DFQATT and CDR2 SNEGSKA (reference sequence).

This clonotype appeared many times. CDR3 coding DNA: TGTGCCAGCAGTTTGGGGTTCCAAGAGACCCAGTACTTC. This sequence encodes CASSLGFQETQYF. This sequence joins TRBV13 and TRBJ2-5; D is ambiguous. Germline-derived CDR1 and CDR2 are PRHDT and FYEKMQ (reference sequence). The CDR3 is made up of 13 amino acids. V was shortened by 6 bases and J by 1 base, with 9 bases between the two germline ends.